The 26 T cell receptor beta chains reported below all come from one sample, sequenced in a study of blood T cell repertoires in COVID-19. TCRdb's table, derived via immunoSEQ multiplex PCR, lists solely in-frame clones and lacks some. The sample yields approximately 190,000 clones, approximately 90% seen once. The specimen was PBMCs or T cells enriched from blood (not recorded which). The receptors derive from a woman aged 40 to 50 in a cohort exposed to, infected with or recovered from COVID-19 (not recorded which).

This clone occurred once. The chain links TRBV29-1 to TRBJ2-5; possibly TRBD2 for D (6 bases). Trimming stripped 6 bases from V and 7 bases from J, with 15 bases between. Germline-derived CDR1 and CDR2 are SQVTM and ANQGSEA. CDR3 length equals 12 residues. CDR3 sequence reads: CSVPDYSRTQYF. The CDR3, as DNA: TGCAGCGTCCCGGACTATTCACGGACCCAGTACTTC. Drawing the rest from reference TRBV29-1 and TRBJ2-5, the complete variable domain is SAVISQKPSRDICQRGTSLTIQCQVDSQVTMMFWYRQQPGQSLTLIATANQGSEATYESGFVIDKFPISRPNLTFSTLTVSNMSPEDSSIYLCSVPDYSRTQYFGPGTRLLVL.

This clone was seen a few times. Within the sample, other DNA sequences also encode this same CDR3. The CDR3 region has the DNA TGTGCCAGCAGCTTAGAGTCAGGGCTCGCCTACGAGCAGTACTTC. Translating gives CASSLESGLAYEQYF. The chain employs TRBV11-2 and TRBJ2-7; perhaps TRBD1 as D (5 bases). Trimming removed 0 bases at V and 2 bases at J, with 11 bases between. Germline V gene sequence: CDR1 SGHAT, CDR2 FQNNGV. There are 15 residues in the CDR3.

This rearrangement joins TRBV6-4 to TRBJ2-1; TRBD1 matches 8 bases. Germline CDR1 reads MRHNA; CDR2 reads SNTAGT. This CDR3 comprises 16 residues. V lost 0 bases, J lost 6 bases, and 7 bases stayed unmatched. DNA of the CDR3: TGTGCCAGCAGTGACTCAGGGCAGGGGGCGGTCAATGAGCAGTTCTTC. It yields the protein CASSDSGQGAVNEQFF.

This chain uses TRBV11-2 with TRBJ1-2, with a possible D match to TRBD1 (6 bases). V was clipped by 6 bases and J by 5 bases, with 13 bases between them. This CDR3 region has 13 residues. CDR1 and CDR2 from the germline V gene are SGHAT and FQNNGV. The DNA of the CDR3 is TGTGCCAGCAGTCTAACAGGGTCGTATGGCTACACCTTC. Translated, it gives CASSLTGSYGYTF.

This chain joins TRBV11-2 and TRBJ2-2, with TRBD2 identical over 8 bases. Unmatched junction bases numbered 6, after V lost 0 bases and J lost 3 bases. The CDR3 spans 17 residues. The germline CDR1 and CDR2 sequences are SGHAT and FQNNGV. The CDR3: CASSLDRGGWDTGELFF. The CDR3 nucleotides are TGTGCCAGCAGCTTAGATCGGGGGGGCTGGGACACCGGGGAGCTGTTTTTT.

The gene calls are TRBV4-1 and TRBJ2-1; the match to TRBD2 covers 7 bases. Germline assignment: CDR1 MGHRA and CDR2 YSYEKL. The CDR3 loop spans 16 amino acids. V trimming: 0 bases; J trimming: 7 bases; junction bases outside the gene matches: 9. CDR3: CASSQDSGRALNEQFF. CDR3 coding DNA: TGCGCCAGCAGCCAAGATTCGGGGAGGGCCCTGAATGAGCAGTTCTTC.

This chain joins TRBV27 and TRBJ1-1; tentative D call: TRBD1 (5 bases). This CDR3 spans 13 amino acids. The germline CDR1 and CDR2 sequences are MNHEY and SMNVEV (reference sequence). V gave up 7 bases and J gave up 5 bases, with 14 bases separating them. The CDR3 region has the DNA TGTGCCAGCAAACTTAATGGGGGGACTGAAGCTTTCTTT. Protein product: CASKLNGGTEAFF.

The chain is built from TRBV28 and TRBJ2-5; 8 positions match TRBD2. After removal of 1 base from V and 5 bases from J, the junction contained 6 bases not matched to a gene. The CDR3 has 15 residues. Germline lookup yields CDR1 MDHEN and CDR2 SYDVKM. CDR3 amino acids: CASSLSRGGLETQYF. The DNA of the CDR3 is TGTGCCAGCAGTTTATCCCGGGGGGGCCTTGAGACCCAGTACTTC.

The rearrangement uses TRBV6-5 and TRBJ2-1; possibly TRBD2 for D (6 bases). This CDR3 region has 15 residues. The germline gives CDR1 MNHEY, CDR2 SVGAGI. V gave up 9 bases and J gave up 4 bases, with 19 bases separating them. CDR3 amino acids: CASYTKAGGYNEQFF. The CDR3 coding sequence is TGTGCCAGTTATACCAAAGCGGGTGGGTACAATGAGCAGTTCTTC.

With respect to this clone: Other DNA variants within this sample encode the same CDR3. The rearrangement joins TRBV5-1 to TRBJ1-1; D not certain. Germline-derived CDR1 and CDR2 are SGHRS and YFSETQ. V lost 0 bases to trimming and J lost 0 bases, with 9 bases between them. The CDR3 loop spans 15 amino acids. This CDR3 reads CASSLAGGLNTEAFF. DNA for the CDR3: TGCGCCAGCAGCTTGGCCGGTGGTCTGAACACTGAAGCTTTCTTT.

The chain combines TRBV7-2 with TRBJ2-7, with 11 nucleotides matching TRBD2. This CDR3 is 18 amino acids long. Per germline, CDR1 SGHTA and CDR2 FQGNSA. V shed 1 base and J 3 bases; nucleotides not matched to a gene: 11. For the CDR3, the DNA is TGTGCCAGCAGCTTAGGGGGGTGGGCTAGCGGGAGGATCTACGAGCAGTACTTC. Translation gives CASSLGGWASGRIYEQYF. Filled out from reference TRBV7-2 and TRBJ2-7, the complete variable domain reads GAGVSQSPSNKVTEKGKDVELRCDPISGHTALYWYRQSLGQGLEFLIYFQGNSAPDKSGLPSDRFSAERTGGSVSTLTIQRTQQEDSAVYLCASSLGGWASGRIYEQYFGPGTRLTVT.

The chain is built from TRBV24-1 and TRBJ1-2; 7 bases line up with TRBD1. There are 17 residues in the CDR3. The germline gives CDR1 KGHDR, CDR2 SFDVKD. The V gene end was trimmed by 4 bases and the J gene end by 2 bases; junction bases not matched to a gene: 12. The CDR3 DNA is TGTGCCACCAGTGAGTCCGGGACAGTCTCTCGCAACTATGGCTACACCTTC. Translation gives CATSESGTVSRNYGYTF.

The rearrangement links TRBV9 to TRBJ2-1; 11 nucleotides match TRBD2. Looked up from germline, CDR1 is SGDLS and CDR2 is YYNGEE. The V and J ends lost 0 bases and 6 bases, in that order; junction bases with no gene match: 5. The CDR3 covers 16 residues. CDR3 amino acids: CASSVVGSGGANEQFF. CDR3 DNA sequence: TGTGCCAGCAGCGTAGTAGGTAGCGGGGGGGCCAATGAGCAGTTCTTC.

This clone was counted ten times or more. The chain carries TRBV6-2 or TRBV6-3 and TRBJ2-6, with a tentative D call TRBD1 (6 bases). The CDR3 totals 15 residues. The ends were cut back, 4 bases at V and 0 bases at J, with 7 bases in the middle. Germline CDR1 MNHEY, CDR2 SVGEGT. This CDR3 is CASSWDNSGANVLTF. The CDR3 coding sequence is TGTGCCAGCAGTTGGGACAACTCTGGGGCCAACGTCCTGACTTTC.

Only a few counts were recorded for this clone. V usage is TRBV7-9 and J usage is TRBJ2-7, with TRBD1 matching over 8 bases. The CDR3 covers 15 residues. Germline-derived CDR1 and CDR2 are SEHNR and FQNEAQ (reference sequence). V lost 0 bases to trimming and J lost 1 base; unmatched junction nucleotides: 2. The CDR3 nucleotides read TGTGCCAGCAGCTTAGCGCGGGACAGGTCCTACGAGCAGTACTTC. It is translated as CASSLARDRSYEQYF.

V is TRBV21-1 and J is TRBJ1-2; the table's D call TRBD1 went unverified against the DNA. TRBV21-1 corresponds to a pseudogene. The CDR3 has 15 amino acids. For the CDR3, the DNA is TGTGCCAGCAGCAAGTGGAGCTTCACAGGGAAAGGCTACACCTTC. This encodes CASSKWSFTGKGYTF.

The chain joins TRBV11-2 to TRBJ2-5; D is uncertain. The CDR3 sequence is 14 residues long. Deletions cut 2 bases from V and 2 bases from J, with 9 bases between. Germline V gene sequence: CDR1 SGHAT, CDR2 FQNNGV. CDR3 coding DNA: TGTGCCAGCAGCTTAATAACTACTCAAGAGACCCAGTACTTC. Protein product: CASSLITTQETQYF.

This clone was picked up one time. The chain employs TRBV5-5 and TRBJ1-1; 8 bases match TRBD1. CDR1 is SGHKS and CDR2 is YYEKEE in the germline V gene (reference sequence). The CDR3 contains 14 residues. V lost 4 bases to trimming and J lost 1 base; unmatched junction nucleotides: 3. This CDR3 reads CASSPGGENTEAFF. The CDR3 coding sequence is TGTGCCAGCAGCCCAGGGGGCGAGAACACTGAAGCTTTCTTT.

The chain has TRBV6-6 and TRBJ2-7; TRBD2 might be the D (6 bases). Germline-derived CDR1 and CDR2 are MNHNY and SVGAGI (reference sequence). V lost 3 bases and J 0 bases, leaving 9 bases between the germline ends. The CDR3 consists of 14 residues. CDR3 DNA: TGTGCCAGCAGTTATAGCGGTAGCTCCTACGAGCAGTACTTC. Translation: CASSYSGSSYEQYF.

The chain uses TRBV30 and TRBJ1-6; 10 nucleotides line up with TRBD1. Trimming at V came to 6 bases and at J to 13 bases, leaving 21 bases not matched to a gene. Germline V CDR1 and CDR2: GTSNPN, SVGIG (reference sequence). The CDR3 is 17 residues long. The CDR3 bases are TGTGCCTGCCTCATACAACCGGGACAGGGGCTTCAGGAGCCCCTCCACTTT. Its protein product is CACLIQPGQGLQEPLHF. The whole variable domain, filled in from reference TRBV30 and TRBJ1-6, reads SQTIHQWPATLVQPVGSPLSLECTVEGTSNPNLYWYRQAAGRGLQLLFYSVGIGQISSEVPQNLSASRPQDRQFILSSKKLLLSDSGFYLCACLIQPGQGLQEPLHFGNGTRLTVT.

The CDR3 spells CASSDGTSGGESEQFF. The CDR3 nucleotides read TGTGCCAGCAGTGACGGGACTAGCGGGGGGGAGAGTGAGCAGTTCTTC. This rearrangement joins TRBV6-4 to TRBJ2-1; 16 nucleotides match TRBD2. The germline CDR1 and CDR2 sequences are MRHNA and SNTAGT. The V gene end was trimmed by 2 bases and the J gene end by 9 bases; junction bases not matched to a gene: 4. The CDR3 length is 16 residues.

The chain joins TRBV5-6 to TRBJ2-7; TRBD2 matches at 7 bases. Germline V lookup: CDR1 SGHDT, CDR2 YYEEEE. V was pared by 0 bases and J by 7 bases, with 10 bases of the junction left unmatched. The CDR3 runs 15 residues. CDR3 DNA sequence: TGTGCCAGCAGCTTGGCCGCTATGACTAGCCGGGAGCAGTACTTC. Residues: CASSLAAMTSREQYF.

This rearrangement joins TRBV2 to TRBJ1-4, with D possibly TRBD1 on 5 matching bases. Trimming took off 2 bases at V and 6 bases at J, with 10 bases between the two ends. The CDR3 covers 14 residues. From germline, CDR1 is SNHLY and CDR2 FYNNEI. Here the CDR3 DNA reads TGTGCCAGCAGTGAATGGCAGGGTCATGAAAAACTGTTTTTT. Residues: CASSEWQGHEKLFF. The full variable domain, in which reference TRBV2 and TRBJ1-4 provide the parts outside the CDR3, is EPEVTQTPSHQVTQMGQEVILRCVPISNHLYFYWYRQILGQKVEFLVSFYNNEISEKSEIFDDQFSVERPDGSNFTLKIRSTKLEDSAMYFCASSEWQGHEKLFFGSGTQLSVL.

The chain uses TRBV20-1 and TRBJ2-7; 7 nucleotides align to TRBD2. V shed 5 bases and J 7 bases; nucleotides not matched to a gene: 5. Germline CDR1 reads DFQATT; CDR2 reads SNEGSKA (reference sequence). The CDR3 is 11 residues long. The CDR3 DNA sequence: TGCAGTGCTCCCAGGGAGGGGGAGCAGTACTTC. Its translation: CSAPREGEQYF.

This sequence joins TRBV28 and TRBJ1-2, with D maybe TRBD1 (5 bases). CDR1 is MDHEN and CDR2 is SYDVKM in the germline V gene. This CDR3 is 13 amino acids long. Trimming removed 4 bases from V and 3 bases from J, with 9 bases in between. Here the CDR3 reads CASSSQGYYGYTF. CDR3 DNA: TGTGCCAGCAGTTCTCAGGGATACTATGGCTACACCTTC.

The rearrangement uses TRBV19 and TRBJ1-2; the D gene is possibly TRBD1 (5 bases). Trimming pared 7 bases from V and 4 bases from J, leaving 13 bases between. Per germline, CDR1 LNHDA and CDR2 SQIVND (reference sequence). This CDR3 comprises 13 residues. DNA for the CDR3: TGTGCCAGTAAAACTCAGGGATCCTATGGCTACACCTTC. Amino acids: CASKTQGSYGYTF.